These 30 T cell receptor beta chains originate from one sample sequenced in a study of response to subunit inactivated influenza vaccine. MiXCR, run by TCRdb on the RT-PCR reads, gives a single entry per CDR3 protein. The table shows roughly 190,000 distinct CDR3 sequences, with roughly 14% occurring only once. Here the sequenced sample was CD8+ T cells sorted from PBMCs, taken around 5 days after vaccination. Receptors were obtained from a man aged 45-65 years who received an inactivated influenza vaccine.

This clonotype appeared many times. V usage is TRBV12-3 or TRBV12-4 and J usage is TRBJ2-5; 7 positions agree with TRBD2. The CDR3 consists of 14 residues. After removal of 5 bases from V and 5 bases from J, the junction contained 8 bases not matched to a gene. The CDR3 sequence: CASSPSAGMETQYF. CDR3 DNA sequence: TGTGCCAGCAGTCCCTCAGCGGGAATGGAGACCCAGTACTTC.

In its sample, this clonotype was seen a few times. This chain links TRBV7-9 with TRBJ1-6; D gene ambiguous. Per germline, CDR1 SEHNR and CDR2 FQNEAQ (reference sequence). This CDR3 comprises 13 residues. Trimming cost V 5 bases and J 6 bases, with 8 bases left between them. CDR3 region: CASSGGFNSPLHF. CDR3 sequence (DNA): TGTGCCAGCAGCGGCGGGTTTAATTCACCCCTCCACTTT.

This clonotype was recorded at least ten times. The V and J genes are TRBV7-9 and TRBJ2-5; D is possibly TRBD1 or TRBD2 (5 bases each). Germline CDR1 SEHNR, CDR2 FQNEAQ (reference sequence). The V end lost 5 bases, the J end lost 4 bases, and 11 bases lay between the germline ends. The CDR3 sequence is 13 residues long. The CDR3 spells CASSKEGLETQYF. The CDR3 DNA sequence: TGTGCCAGCAGCAAAGAGGGGTTAGAGACCCAGTACTTC. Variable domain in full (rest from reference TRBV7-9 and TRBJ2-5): DTGVSQNPRHKITKRGQNVTFRCDPISEHNRLYWYRQTLGQGPEFLTYFQNEAQLEKSRLLSDRFSAERPKGSFSTLEIQRTEQGDSAMYLCASSKEGLETQYFGPGTRLLVL.

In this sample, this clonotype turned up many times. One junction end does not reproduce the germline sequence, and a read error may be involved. For the CDR3, the DNA is TGTGCCACCAGCAGATGGACTAGCAGAGATACGCAGTATTTT. This codes for CATSRWTSRDTQYF. This chain connects TRBV15 to TRBJ2-3, with 8 bases lining up with TRBD2. This CDR3 has 14 amino acids. Germline CDR1 is LNHNV and CDR2 is YYDKDF (reference sequence).

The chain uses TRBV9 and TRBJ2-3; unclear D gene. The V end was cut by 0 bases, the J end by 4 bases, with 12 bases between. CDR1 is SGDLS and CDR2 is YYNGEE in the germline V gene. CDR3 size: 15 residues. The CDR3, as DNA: TGTGCCAGCAGCGTAGGAAGCGACCCGCCAGATACGCAGTATTTT. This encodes CASSVGSDPPDTQYF.

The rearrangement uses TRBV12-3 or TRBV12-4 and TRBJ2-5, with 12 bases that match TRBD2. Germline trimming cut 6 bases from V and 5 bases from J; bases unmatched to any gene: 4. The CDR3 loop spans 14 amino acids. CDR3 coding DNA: TGTGCCAGCAGGTGGACTAGCGGGGATGAGACCCAGTACTTC. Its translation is CASRWTSGDETQYF.

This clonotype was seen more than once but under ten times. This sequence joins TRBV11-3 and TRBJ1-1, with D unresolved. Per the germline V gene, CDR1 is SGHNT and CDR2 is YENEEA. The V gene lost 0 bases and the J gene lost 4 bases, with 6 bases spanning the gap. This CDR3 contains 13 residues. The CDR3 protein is CASSLDLGTEAFF. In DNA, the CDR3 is TGTGCCAGCAGCTTAGATCTAGGCACTGAAGCTTTCTTT.

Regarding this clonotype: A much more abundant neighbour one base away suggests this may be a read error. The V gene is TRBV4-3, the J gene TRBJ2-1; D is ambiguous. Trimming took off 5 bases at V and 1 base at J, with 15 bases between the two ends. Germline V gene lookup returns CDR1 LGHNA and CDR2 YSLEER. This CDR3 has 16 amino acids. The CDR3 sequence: CASSYPVRVSYNEQFF. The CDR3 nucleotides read TGCGCCAGCAGCTATCCGGTACGGGTTTCCTACAATGAGCAGTTCTTC.

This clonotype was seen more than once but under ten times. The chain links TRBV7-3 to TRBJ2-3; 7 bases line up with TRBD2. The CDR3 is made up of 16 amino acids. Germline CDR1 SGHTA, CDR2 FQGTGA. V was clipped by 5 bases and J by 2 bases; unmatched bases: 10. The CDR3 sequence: CASSQGTGGFTDTQYF. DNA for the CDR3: TGTGCCAGCAGCCAAGGGACGGGGGGTTTCACAGATACGCAGTATTTT.

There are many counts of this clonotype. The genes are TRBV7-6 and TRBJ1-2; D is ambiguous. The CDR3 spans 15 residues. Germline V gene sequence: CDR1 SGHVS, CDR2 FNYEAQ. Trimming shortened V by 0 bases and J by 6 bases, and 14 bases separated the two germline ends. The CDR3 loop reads CASSLAAAASDGYTF. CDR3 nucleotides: TGTGCCAGCAGCTTAGCCGCGGCGGCGTCGGATGGCTACACCTTC.

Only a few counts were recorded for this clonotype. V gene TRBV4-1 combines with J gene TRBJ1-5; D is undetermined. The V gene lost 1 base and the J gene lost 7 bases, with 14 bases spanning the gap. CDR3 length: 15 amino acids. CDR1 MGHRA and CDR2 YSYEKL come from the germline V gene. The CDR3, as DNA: TGCGCCAGCAGCCAAGGCGGTAGGGTGGACCAGCCCCAGCATTTT. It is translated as CASSQGGRVDQPQHF.

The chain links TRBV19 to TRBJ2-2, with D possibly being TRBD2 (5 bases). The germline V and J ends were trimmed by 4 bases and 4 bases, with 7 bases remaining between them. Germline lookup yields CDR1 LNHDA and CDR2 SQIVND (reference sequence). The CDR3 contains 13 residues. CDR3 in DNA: TGTGCCAGTAGTAACGGGATCACCGGGGAGCTGTTTTTT. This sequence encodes CASSNGITGELFF. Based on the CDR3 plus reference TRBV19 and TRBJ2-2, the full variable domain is DGGITQSPKYLFRKEGQNVTLSCEQNLNHDAMYWYRQDPGQGLRLIYYSQIVNDFQKGDIAEGYSVSREKKESFPLTVTSAQKNPTAFYLCASSNGITGELFFGEGSRLTVL.

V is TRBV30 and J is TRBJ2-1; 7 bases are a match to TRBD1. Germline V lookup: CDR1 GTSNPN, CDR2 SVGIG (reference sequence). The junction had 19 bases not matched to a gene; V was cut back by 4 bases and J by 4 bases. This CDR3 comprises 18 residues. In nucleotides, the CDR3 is TGTGCCTGGAATAAACCCTATCGCAGGACAGGCCTTTACAATGAGCAGTTCTTC. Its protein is CAWNKPYRRTGLYNEQFF.

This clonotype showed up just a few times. Here the CDR3 reads CATMDGTYEQYF. The CDR3 DNA sequence: TGTGCCACCATGGACGGGACCTACGAGCAGTACTTC. The rearrangement links TRBV10-3 to TRBJ2-7; a weak D match, TRBD2 (5 bases). Germline lookup yields CDR1 ENHRY and CDR2 SYGVKD. The CDR3 is made up of 12 amino acids. V lost 10 bases and J lost 2, with 12 bases in between.

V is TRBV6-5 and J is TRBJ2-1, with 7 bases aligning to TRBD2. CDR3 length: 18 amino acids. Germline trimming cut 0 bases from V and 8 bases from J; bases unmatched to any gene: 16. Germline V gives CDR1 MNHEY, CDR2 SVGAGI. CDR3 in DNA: TGTGCCAGCAGTTACTCGGAGGTCAAAACGGGGGGTTGGGATGAGCAGTTCTTC. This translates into CASSYSEVKTGGWDEQFF.

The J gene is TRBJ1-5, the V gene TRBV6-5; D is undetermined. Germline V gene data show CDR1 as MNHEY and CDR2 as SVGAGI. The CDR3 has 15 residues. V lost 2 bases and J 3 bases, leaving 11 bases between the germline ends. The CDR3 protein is CASSYPHKNNQPQHF. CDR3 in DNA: TGTGCCAGCAGTTACCCACACAAGAACAATCAGCCCCAGCATTTT.

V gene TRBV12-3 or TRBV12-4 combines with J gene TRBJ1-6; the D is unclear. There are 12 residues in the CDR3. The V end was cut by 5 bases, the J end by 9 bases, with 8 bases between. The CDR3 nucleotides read TGTGCCAGCAGTCTACCGGGTTCACCCCTCCACTTT. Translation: CASSLPGSPLHF.

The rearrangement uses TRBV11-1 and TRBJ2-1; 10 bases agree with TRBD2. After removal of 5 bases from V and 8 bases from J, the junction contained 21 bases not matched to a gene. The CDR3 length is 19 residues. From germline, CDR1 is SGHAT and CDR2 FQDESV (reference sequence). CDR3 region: CASSQPRTLTSGYFYEQFF. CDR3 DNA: TGTGCCAGCAGCCAACCTCGAACCCTGACTAGCGGGTATTTTTATGAGCAGTTCTTC. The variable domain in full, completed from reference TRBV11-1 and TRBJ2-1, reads EAEVAQSPRYKITEKSQAVAFWCDPISGHATLYWYRQILGQGPELLVQFQDESVVDDSQLPKDRFSAERLKGVDSTLKIQPAELGDSAMYLCASSQPRTLTSGYFYEQFFGPGTRLTVL.

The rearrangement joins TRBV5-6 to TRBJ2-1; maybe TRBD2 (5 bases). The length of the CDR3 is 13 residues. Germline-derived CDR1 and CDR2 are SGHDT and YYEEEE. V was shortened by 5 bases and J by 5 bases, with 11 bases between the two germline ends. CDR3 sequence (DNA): TGTGCCAGCAGTTACGGACTGAACAATGAGCAGTTCTTC. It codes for CASSYGLNNEQFF.

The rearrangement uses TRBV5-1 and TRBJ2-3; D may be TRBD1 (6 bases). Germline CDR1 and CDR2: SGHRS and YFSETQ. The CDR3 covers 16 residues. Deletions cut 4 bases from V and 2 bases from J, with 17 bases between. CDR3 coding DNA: TGCGCCAGCAGCACTGCAGGGGTGGGGGCCACAGATACGCAGTATTTT. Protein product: CASSTAGVGATDTQYF.

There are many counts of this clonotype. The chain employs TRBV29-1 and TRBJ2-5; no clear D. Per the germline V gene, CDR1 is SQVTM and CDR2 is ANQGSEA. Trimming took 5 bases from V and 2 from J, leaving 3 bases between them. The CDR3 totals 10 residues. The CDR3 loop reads CSVLQETQYF. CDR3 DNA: TGCAGCGTTTTACAAGAGACCCAGTACTTC.

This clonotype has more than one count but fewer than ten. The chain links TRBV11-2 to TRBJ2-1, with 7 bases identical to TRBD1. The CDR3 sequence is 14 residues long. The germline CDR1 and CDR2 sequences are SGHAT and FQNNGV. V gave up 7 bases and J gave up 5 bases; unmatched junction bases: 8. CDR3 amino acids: CASTHYRGHNEQFF. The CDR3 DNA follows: TGTGCCAGCACCCATTACAGGGGCCACAATGAGCAGTTCTTC.

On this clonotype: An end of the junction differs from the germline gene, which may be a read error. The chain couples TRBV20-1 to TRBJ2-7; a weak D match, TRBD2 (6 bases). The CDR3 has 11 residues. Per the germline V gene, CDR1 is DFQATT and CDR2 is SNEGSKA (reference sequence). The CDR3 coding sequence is TGCAGTACTAGCCCTGGGGGCGAGCAGTACTTC. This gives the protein CSTSPGGEQYF.

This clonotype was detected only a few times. CDR3 in amino acids: CASSQETSGINEQFF. The CDR3 DNA is TGCGCCAGCAGCCAAGAGACTAGCGGGATCAATGAGCAGTTCTTC. The chain carries TRBV5-1 and TRBJ2-1; 11 bases line up with TRBD2. V lost 4 bases, J lost 6 bases, and 6 bases stayed unmatched. This CDR3 comprises 15 residues. The germline CDR1 and CDR2 sequences are SGHRS and YFSETQ. Variable domain in full (rest from reference TRBV5-1 and TRBJ2-1): KAGVTQTPRYLIKTRGQQVTLSCSPISGHRSVSWYQQTPGQGLQFLFEYFSETQRNKGNFPGRFSGRQFSNSRSEMNVSTLELGDSALYLCASSQETSGINEQFFGPGTRLTVL.

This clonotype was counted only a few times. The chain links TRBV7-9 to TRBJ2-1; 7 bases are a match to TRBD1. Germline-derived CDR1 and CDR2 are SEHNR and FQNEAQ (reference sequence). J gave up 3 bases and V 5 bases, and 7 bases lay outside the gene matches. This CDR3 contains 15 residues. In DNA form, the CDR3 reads TGTGCCAGCAGCGCAGACAGGGCCTACTACAATGAGCAGTTCTTC. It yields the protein CASSADRAYYNEQFF.

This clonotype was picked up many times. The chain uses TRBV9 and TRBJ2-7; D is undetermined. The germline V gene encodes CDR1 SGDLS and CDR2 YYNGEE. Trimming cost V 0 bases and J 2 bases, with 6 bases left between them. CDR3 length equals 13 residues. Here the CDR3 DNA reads TGTGCCAGCAGCGTAGGTCTGGCCTACGAGCAGTACTTC. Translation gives CASSVGLAYEQYF.

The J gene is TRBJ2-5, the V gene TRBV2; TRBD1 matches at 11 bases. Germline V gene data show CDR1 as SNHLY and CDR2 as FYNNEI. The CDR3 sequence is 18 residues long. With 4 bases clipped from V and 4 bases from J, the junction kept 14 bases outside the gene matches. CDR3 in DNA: TGTGCCAGCAGTGCTACCTTCCTCGGACAGGGGGCGCGAGAGACCCAGTACTTC. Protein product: CASSATFLGQGARETQYF.

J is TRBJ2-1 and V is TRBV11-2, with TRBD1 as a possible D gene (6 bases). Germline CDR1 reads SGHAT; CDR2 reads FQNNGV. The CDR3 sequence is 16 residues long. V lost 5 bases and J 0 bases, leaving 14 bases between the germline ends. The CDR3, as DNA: TGTGCCAGCAGCCCCCTACAGGGCAGCTCCTACAATGAGCAGTTCTTC. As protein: CASSPLQGSSYNEQFF.

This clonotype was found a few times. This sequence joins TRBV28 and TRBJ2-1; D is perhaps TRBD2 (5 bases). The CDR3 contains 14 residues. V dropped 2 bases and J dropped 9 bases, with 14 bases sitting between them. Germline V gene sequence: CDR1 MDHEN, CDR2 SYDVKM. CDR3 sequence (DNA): TGTGCCAGCAGTTTAAGAGGGAAATTTGGTGAGCAGTTCTTC. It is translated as CASSLRGKFGEQFF.

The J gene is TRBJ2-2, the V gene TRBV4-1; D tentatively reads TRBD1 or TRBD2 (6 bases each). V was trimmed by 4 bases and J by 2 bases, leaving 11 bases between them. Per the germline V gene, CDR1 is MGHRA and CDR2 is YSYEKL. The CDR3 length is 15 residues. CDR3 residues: CASSPRGRNTGELFF. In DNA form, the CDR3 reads TGCGCCAGCAGCCCCCGGGGGCGCAACACCGGGGAGCTGTTTTTT.